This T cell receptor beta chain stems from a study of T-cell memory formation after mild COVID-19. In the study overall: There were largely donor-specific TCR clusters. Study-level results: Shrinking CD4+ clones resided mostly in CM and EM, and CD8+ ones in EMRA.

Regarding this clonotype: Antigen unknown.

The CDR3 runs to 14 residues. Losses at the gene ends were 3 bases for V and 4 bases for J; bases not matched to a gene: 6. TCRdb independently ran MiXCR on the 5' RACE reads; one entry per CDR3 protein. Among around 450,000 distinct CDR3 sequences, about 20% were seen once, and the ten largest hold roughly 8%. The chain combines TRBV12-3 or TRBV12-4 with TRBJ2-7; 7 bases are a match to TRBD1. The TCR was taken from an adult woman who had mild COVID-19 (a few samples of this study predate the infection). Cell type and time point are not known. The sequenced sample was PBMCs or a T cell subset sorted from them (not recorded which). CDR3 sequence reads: CASSFRDSRYEQYF. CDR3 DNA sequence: TGTGCCAGCAGTTTCCGGGACAGTCGGTACGAGCAGTACTTC.